This T cell receptor (beta chain) comes out of a study of shared clonotypes between healthy human individuals. A note on this clone: Its antigen is currently unknown.

The investigators split CD4+ cells into a CD45RA+ naive subset and a CD45RA-negative memory subset. Findings and caveats of the study: Investigators expected sequencing depth to affect clonotype sharing among donors. Genetic and exposure-history diversity was limited by the small donor number.

The input for sorted-subset replicate PCRs was about 210 ng DNA, approximately 30,000 T cell genomes. TCRdb keeps only in-frame clones here, not all; method: immunoSEQ multiplex PCR. The table lists 2 million to 3 million clones, around nine tenths of them singletons. Germline V gene data show CDR1 as SGHDT and CDR2 as YYEEEE. V dropped 4 bases and J dropped 4; count of bases not matched to a gene: 10. This CDR3 comprises 16 residues. The sequenced sample consisted of naive CD4+ T cells sorted from blood. Subset denoted: CD45RA+ positively selected. The rearrangement links TRBV5-6 to TRBJ2-5, with 10 bases identical to TRBD2. This TCR was sampled from a man aged 18-30 years in good health. CDR3 region: CASSGSAGGLGETQYF. CDR3 nucleotide sequence: TGTGCCAGCAGCGGGTCAGCGGGGGGGCTGGGAGAGACCCAGTACTTC.